This T cell receptor beta chain was identified during a study of siplizumab effects on memory and regulatory T cells. Study conclusions and caveats: Alloreactive sequences traceable to unstimulated CD4+ memory cells declined significantly under siplizumab. A mean of approximately 70% of mappable alloreactive CD4+ clones were Treg-derived with siplizumab, compared with roughly 27% in controls.

Assay: immunoSEQ multiplex PCR; the TCRdb copy retains only in-frame clones and omits some. The sample shows around 83,000 clones, 85% to 90% of them seen only once. This CDR3 region has 19 residues. Germline values: CDR1 GTSNPN, CDR2 SVGIG (reference sequence). The V segment lost 2 bases and the J segment 3 bases; nucleotides outside the gene matches: 17. Remarks on this clone: Its cognate antigen is unknown.

The material sequenced was CD4+ T cells sorted from blood. The source is a human donor in good health. V is TRBV30 and J is TRBJ2-1, with 9 bases aligning to TRBD2. For the CDR3, the DNA is TGTGCCTGGAGTACCTTGGCGGGAGGGGTTTTAACTAGCTACAATGAGCAGTTCTTC. It specifies CAWSTLAGGVLTSYNEQFF.